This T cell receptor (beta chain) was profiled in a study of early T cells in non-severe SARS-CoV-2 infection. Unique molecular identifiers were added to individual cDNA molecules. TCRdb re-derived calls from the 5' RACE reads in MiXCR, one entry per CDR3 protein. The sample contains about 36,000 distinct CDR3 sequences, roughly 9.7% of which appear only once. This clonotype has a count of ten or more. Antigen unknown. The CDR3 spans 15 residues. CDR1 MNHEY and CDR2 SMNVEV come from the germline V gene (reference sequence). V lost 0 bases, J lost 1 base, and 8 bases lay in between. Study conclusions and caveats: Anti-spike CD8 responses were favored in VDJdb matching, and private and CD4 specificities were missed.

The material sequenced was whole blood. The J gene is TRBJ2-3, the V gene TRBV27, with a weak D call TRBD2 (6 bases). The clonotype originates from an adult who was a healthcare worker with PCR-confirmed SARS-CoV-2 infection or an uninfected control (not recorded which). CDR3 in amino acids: CASSLSGGGTDTQYF. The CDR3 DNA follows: TGTGCCAGCAGTTTATCGGGGGGAGGCACAGATACGCAGTATTTT.